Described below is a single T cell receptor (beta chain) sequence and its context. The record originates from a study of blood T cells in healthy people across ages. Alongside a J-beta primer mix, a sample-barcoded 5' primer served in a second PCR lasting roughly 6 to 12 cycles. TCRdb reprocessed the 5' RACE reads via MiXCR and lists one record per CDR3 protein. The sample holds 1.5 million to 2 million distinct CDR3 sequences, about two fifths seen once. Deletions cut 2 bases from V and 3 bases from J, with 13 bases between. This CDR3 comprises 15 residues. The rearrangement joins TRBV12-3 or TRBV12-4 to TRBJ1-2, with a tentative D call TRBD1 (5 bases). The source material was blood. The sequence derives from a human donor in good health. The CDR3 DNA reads TGTGCCAGCAGTTTATCCCGCAGGGCGGACTATGGCTACACCTTC. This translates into CASSLSRRADYGYTF.